This entry concerns a single T cell receptor (beta chain). Its antigen remains undetermined. Base qualities are not provided; no much larger clone lies one nucleotide away. The CDR3 regions of human TCRbeta chains were analyzed by immunosequencing. In the source study's methods: Repertoire TCRs were matched against a reference library of SARS-CoV-2-specific TCRs generated with the MIRA antigen-specificity platform. Breadth was defined as the fraction of unique TCRs that were SARS-CoV-2-associated. Depth was defined as the fraction of total T cells that were SARS-CoV-2-associated. Using the MIRA data, every spike-specific TCR was mapped to the spike region that the TCR reacted to and assigned to either a CD4 or a CD8 class. Log10-transformed breadth and depth values were compared by one-way ANOVA with Sidak's multiple comparisons tests. The table comes from immuneACCESS by way of TCRdb, which keeps in-frame sequences with V and J called. Part of the clones is missing from these tables; in studies checked, under half for an unresolved V gene and the rest for unknown reasons. V and J calls and clone size are as listed in that table; D and trimming were resolved from the DNA. The sample includes roughly 50,000 clones, with around 86% observed a single time. The ten largest make up approximately 7% of the sample.

According to the germline V gene, CDR1 reads SNHLY and CDR2 reads FYNNEI. The CDR3 runs 10 amino acids, cysteine and phenylalanine included. Of the read, only the CDR3 DNA is kept; its 30 bases are in frame from base 1. V was cut back by 9 bases and J by 5 bases, leaving a gap of 7 bases between them. These data come from a study of T cell responses to AZD1222 COVID-19 vaccine (dated by TCRdb to the early 2020s). At the level of the whole study: TCR sequencing was performed for 230 to 250 trial participants, of whom approximately 200 were given two doses of AZD1222 and around 26 were given two doses of MenACWY control vaccine. Trial participants were enrolled by age into subgroups of 18-55, 56-69 and 70-plus years, and about 150, 27 and 61 TCR-sequenced participants, respectively, were included in these subgroups.

Points the paper makes about the study in general: Participants were mostly white British and included more females than males, and it was suggested by the authors that clonal diversity may have been underestimated. The whole spike protein was spanned by vaccine-associated CD4 TCRs, and dominant responses were seen in regions 160-218 and 743-854. In the small 56-69-year group, the increase in depth fell short of significance, most likely because of low power. Nearly half of unique spike-specific TCRs reportedly recognized epitopes outside regions mutated in the B.1.351 and B.1.1.7 variants. Conclusions about previously exposed vaccinees are limited, since just 6 or 7 AZD1222 recipients were seropositive for SARS-CoV-2 at baseline. Because no samples from the day 14 peak response were available, repertoires could be characterized only after the peak T cell response. After two AZD1222 doses, spike-specific TCR breadth and depth were significantly higher than at day 0 and than in MenACWY recipients.

This specimen's time point label, interpreted: about 28 days (+/-7) after the second vaccine dose. AZD1222 recipients with second doses at about 4 weeks or about 12 weeks were pooled, because spike-specific TCR depth and breadth did not differ between schedules. Vaccinee samples were obtained from the UK trials COV001 and COV002, which included a single-blind randomized controlled phase 2/3 trial of AZD1222 (ChAdOx1 nCoV-19) in healthy adults. For TCRbeta chain sequencing, PBMC samples were collected from trial participants at day 0 and at day 28 after the second dose. This specimen consisted of peripheral blood, obtained 28 days after the second AZD1222 dose. The clonotype was recovered from an adult who received the AZD1222 COVID-19 vaccine. In this chain, TRBV2 is recombined with TRBJ1-2, with the D gene uncertain. CDR3 reads: CASTEYGYTF. The nucleotide sequence reads as follows: TGTGCCAGTACAGAATATGGCTACACCTTC.